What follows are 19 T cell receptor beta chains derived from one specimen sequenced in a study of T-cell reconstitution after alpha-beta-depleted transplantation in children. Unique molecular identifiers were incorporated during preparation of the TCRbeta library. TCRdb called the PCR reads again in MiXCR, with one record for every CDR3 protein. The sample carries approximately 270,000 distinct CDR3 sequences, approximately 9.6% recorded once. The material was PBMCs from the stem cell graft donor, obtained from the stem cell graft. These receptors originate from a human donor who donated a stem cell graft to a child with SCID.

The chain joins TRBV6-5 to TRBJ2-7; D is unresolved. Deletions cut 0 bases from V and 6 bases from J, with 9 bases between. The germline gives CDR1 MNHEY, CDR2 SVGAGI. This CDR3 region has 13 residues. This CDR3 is CASSYSTPSEQYF. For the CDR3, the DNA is TGTGCCAGCAGTTACTCGACGCCTAGCGAGCAGTACTTC.

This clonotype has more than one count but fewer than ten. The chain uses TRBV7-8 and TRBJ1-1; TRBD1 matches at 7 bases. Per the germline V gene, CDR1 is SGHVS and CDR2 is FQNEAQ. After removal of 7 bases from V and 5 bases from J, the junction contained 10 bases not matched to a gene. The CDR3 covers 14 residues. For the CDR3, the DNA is TGTGCCAGCAACGAACAGGGGTCGGGTACTGAAGCTTTCTTT. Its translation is CASNEQGSGTEAFF.

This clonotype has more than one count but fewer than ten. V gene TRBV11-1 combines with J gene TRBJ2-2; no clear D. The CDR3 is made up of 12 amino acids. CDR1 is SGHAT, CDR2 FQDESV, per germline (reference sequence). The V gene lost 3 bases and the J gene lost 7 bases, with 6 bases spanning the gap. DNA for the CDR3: TGTGCCAGCAGCTTTTTTGTCGGGGAGCTGTTTTTT. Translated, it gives CASSFFVGELFF.

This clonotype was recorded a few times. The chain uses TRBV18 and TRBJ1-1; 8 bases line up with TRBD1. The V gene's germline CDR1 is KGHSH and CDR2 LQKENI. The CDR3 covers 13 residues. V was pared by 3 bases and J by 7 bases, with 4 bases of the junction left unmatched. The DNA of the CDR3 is TGTGCCAGCTCACCCGGCGGACAGGGTGAAGCTTTCTTT. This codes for CASSPGGQGEAFF. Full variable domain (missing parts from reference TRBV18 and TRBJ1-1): NAGVMQNPRHLVRRRGQEARLRCSPMKGHSHVYWYRQLPEEGLKFMVYLQKENIIDESGMPKERFSAEFPKEGPSILRIQQVVRGDSAAYFCASSPGGQGEAFFGQGTRLTVV.

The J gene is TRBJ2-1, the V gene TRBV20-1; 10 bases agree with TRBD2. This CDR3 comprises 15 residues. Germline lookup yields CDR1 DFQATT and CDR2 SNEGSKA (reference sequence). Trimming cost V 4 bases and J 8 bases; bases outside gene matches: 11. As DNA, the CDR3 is TGCAGTGCTAAGAGGACGAGCGGGGGGGCGTATGAGCAGTTCTTC. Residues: CSAKRTSGGAYEQFF.

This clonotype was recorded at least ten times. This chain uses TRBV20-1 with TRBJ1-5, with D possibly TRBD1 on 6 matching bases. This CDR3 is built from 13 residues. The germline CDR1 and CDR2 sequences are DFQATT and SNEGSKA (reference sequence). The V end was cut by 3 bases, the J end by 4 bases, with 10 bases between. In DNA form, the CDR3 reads TGCAGTGCTAGTCCCAGGGGTAATCAGCCCCAGCATTTT. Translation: CSASPRGNQPQHF.

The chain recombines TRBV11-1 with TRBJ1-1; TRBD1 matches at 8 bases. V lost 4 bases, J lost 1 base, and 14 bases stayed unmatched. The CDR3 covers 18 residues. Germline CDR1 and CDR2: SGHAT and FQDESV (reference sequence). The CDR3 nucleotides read TGTGCCAGCAGCTCCAACCCGACAGGGGTAATGGCGAACACTGAAGCTTTCTTT. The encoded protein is CASSSNPTGVMANTEAFF.

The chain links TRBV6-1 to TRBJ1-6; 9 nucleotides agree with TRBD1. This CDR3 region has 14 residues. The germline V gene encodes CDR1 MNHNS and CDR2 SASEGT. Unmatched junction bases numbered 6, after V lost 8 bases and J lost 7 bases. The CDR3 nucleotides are TGTGCCAGCGCGAACACAGGGGGCAATTCACCCCTCCACTTT. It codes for CASANTGGNSPLHF.

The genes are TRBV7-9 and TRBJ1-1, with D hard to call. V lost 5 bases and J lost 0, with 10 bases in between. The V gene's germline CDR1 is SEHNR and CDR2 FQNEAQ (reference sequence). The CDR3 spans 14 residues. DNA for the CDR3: TGTGCCAGCAGCCGGGCTGAAATGAACACTGAAGCTTTCTTT. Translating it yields CASSRAEMNTEAFF.

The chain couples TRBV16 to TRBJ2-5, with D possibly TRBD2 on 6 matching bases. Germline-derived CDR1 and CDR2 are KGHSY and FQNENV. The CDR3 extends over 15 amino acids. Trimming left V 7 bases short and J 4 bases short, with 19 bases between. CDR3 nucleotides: TGTGCCAGCATCTTAACGACCGGGGGACGAGAGACCCAGTACTTC. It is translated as CASILTTGGRETQYF.

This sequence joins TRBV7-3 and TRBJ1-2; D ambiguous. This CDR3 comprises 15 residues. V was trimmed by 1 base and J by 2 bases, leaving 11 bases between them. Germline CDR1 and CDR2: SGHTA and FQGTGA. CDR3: CASSLRGGENYGYTF. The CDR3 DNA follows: TGTGCCAGCAGCTTAAGAGGTGGAGAAAACTATGGCTACACCTTC.

The CDR3 DNA follows: TGCGCCAGCAGCTTGTACAGGGCTAACTCCTACGAGCAGTACTTC. Protein sequence: CASSLYRANSYEQYF. The V gene is TRBV5-1, the J gene TRBJ2-7; perhaps TRBD1 as D (6 bases). Per the germline V gene, CDR1 is SGHRS and CDR2 is YFSETQ. V was shortened by 1 base and J by 0 bases, with 11 bases between the two germline ends. The CDR3 consists of 15 residues.

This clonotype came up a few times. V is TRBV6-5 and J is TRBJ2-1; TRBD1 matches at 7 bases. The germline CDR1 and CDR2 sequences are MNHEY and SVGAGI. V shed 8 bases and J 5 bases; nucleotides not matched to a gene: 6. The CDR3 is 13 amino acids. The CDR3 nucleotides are TGTGCCAGCGCCGGGACAGAACACAATGAGCAGTTCTTC. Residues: CASAGTEHNEQFF.

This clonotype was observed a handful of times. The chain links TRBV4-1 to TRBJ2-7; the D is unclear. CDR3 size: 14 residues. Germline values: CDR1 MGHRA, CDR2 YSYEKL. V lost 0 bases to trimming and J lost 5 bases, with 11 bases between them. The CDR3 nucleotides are TGCGCCAGCAGCCAAGAGGCTGGGTTCAACGAGCAGTACTTC. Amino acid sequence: CASSQEAGFNEQYF.

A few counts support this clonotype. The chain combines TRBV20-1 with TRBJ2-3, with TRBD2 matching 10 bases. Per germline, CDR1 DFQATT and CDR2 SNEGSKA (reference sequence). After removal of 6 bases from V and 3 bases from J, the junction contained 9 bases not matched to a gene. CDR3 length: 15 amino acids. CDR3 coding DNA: TGCAGTGCCCCCCGACTAGCGGGTGGGACAGATACGCAGTATTTT. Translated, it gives CSAPRLAGGTDTQYF.

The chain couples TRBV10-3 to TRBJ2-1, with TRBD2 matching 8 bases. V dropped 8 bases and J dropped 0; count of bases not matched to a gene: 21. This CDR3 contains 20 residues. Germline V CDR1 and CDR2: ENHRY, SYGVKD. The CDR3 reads CAIVRRLALLSTSSYNEQFF. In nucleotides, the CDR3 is TGTGCCATCGTGCGAAGACTAGCGCTTTTATCGACTAGCTCCTACAATGAGCAGTTCTTC.

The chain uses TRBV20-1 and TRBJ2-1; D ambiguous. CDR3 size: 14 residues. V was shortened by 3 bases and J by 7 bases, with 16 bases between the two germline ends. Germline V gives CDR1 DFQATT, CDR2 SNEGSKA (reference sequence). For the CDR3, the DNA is TGCAGTGCTAGTTTCCCCCCATGGTCGAATGAGCAGTTCTTC. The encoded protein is CSASFPPWSNEQFF.

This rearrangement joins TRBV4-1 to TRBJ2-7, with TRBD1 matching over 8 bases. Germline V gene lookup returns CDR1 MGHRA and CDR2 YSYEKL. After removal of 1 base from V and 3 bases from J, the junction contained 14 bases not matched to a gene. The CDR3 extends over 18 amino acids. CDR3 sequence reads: CASSQVKNRGYEIYEQYF. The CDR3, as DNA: TGCGCCAGCAGCCAAGTGAAAAACAGGGGGTACGAAATCTACGAGCAGTACTTC.

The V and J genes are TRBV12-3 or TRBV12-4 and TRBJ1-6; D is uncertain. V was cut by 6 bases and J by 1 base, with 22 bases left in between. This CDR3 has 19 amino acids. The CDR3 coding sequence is TGTGCCAGCAGCCCCCGTGACACCCTCCGGGGATCCTATAATTCACCCCTCCACTTT. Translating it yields CASSPRDTLRGSYNSPLHF.